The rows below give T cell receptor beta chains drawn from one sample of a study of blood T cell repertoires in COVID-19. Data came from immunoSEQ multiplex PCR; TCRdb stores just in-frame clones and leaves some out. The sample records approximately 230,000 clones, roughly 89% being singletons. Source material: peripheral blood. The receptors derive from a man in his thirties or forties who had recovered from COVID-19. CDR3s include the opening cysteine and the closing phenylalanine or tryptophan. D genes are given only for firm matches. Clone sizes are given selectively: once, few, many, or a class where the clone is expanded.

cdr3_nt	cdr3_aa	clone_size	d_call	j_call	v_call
TGTGCCAGCAGTTTATCGGTGGCCGCTGAAGCTTTCTTT	CASSLSVAAEAFF	NA	NA	TRBJ1-1	TRBV27
TGTGCCAGCAGCGGGGACAGGGAAAACACCATATATTTT	CASSGDRENTIYF	NA	TRBD1	TRBJ1-3	TRBV7-8
TGTGCCATCAGTGAGTCGGTAGGGGGCTATAATTCACCCCTCCACTTT	CAISESVGGYNSPLHF	NA	NA	TRBJ1-6	TRBV10-3
TGTGCCAGTGGACTCGTATGGGGGGAAGGGACCTACGAGCAGTACTTC	CASGLVWGEGTYEQYF	NA	NA	TRBJ2-7	TRBV27
TGTGCCAGCAGCCGAACGACAGGGCTAGGCGAGCAGTACTTC	CASSRTTGLGEQYF	few	TRBD1	TRBJ2-7	TRBV6-5
TGTGCCAGTAGTCCCCGCGGGGGTGGTCAGCCCCAGCATTTT	CASSPRGGGQPQHF	once	NA	TRBJ1-5	TRBV19
TGTGCCAGCAGCCCGGACAGAAGCTATGGCTACACCTTC	CASSPDRSYGYTF	NA	NA	TRBJ1-2	TRBV4-2
TGCGCCAGCAGCCAAGAACAGCGGAGGCCGACACGCTATGGCTACACCTTC	CASSQEQRRPTRYGYTF	NA	NA	TRBJ1-2	TRBV4-3
TGCAGCGTGGCAGGGGGCGCTGGAAACACCATATATTTT	CSVAGGAGNTIYF	NA	TRBD1	TRBJ1-3	TRBV29-1
TGTGCCAGCAGTTACTCCTACGCCGGGAGCTCCTACGAGCAGTACTTC	CASSYSYAGSSYEQYF	NA	NA	TRBJ2-7	TRBV6-5
TGTGCCAGCACAGGCCCTCAACAACCCTACGAGCAGTACTTC	CASTGPQQPYEQYF	NA	NA	TRBJ2-7	TRBV3-1/TRBV3-2
TGTGCCAGCAGTTTCGGCCAGCGGGGACGAGAGACCCAGTACTTC	CASSFGQRGRETQYF	NA	TRBD2	TRBJ2-5	TRBV27
TGTGCCAGCTCACCACCGGGACAGTACGGGCAGTTCTTC	CASSPPGQYGQFF	NA	TRBD1	TRBJ2-1	TRBV18
TGTGCCACCAGTGGAGGTTCTAACTATGGCTACACCTTC	CATSGGSNYGYTF	NA	NA	TRBJ1-2	TRBV24-1
TGTGCCAGCAGTTCACAGGGGACCTATGGCTACACCTTC	CASSSQGTYGYTF	once	TRBD1	TRBJ1-2	TRBV12-3/TRBV12-4
TGTGCCAGCAGTGACGGGTCCATAGCCACCGGGGAGCTGTTTTTT	CASSDGSIATGELFF	once	NA	TRBJ2-2	TRBV6-4
TGTGCCAGCAGCGCCTGGGACACCTACTCCTACGAGCAGTACTTC	CASSAWDTYSYEQYF	NA	NA	TRBJ2-7	TRBV21-1
TGTGCCAGCAAGGTACCAGGGGGCACTGAAGCTTTCTTT	CASKVPGGTEAFF	NA	TRBD1	TRBJ1-1	TRBV6-5
TGTGCCAGCAGCTCGGCGGGAGGGGCATCAGAGACCCAGTACTTC	CASSSAGGASETQYF	NA	TRBD2	TRBJ2-5	TRBV5-8
TGTGCCAGTAGTATAGTTTTGGCGGGGGGGGCTTCCCAAGAGACCCAGTACTTC	CASSIVLAGGASQETQYF	NA	TRBD2	TRBJ2-5	TRBV19
TGTGCCAGCAGTTACTCGGGGACAGTCTACGAGCAGTACTTC	CASSYSGTVYEQYF	NA	TRBD1	TRBJ2-7	TRBV6-5
TGTGCCACCAGTTCATACGCCGGGACAGGGACTGGACAAGAGACCCAGTACTTC	CATSSYAGTGTGQETQYF	NA	TRBD1	TRBJ2-5	TRBV24-1